These 16 T cell receptor beta chains share one sample of origin, sequenced in a study of identical twins. One entry per CDR3 protein, called by TCRdb with MiXCR from the 5' RACE reads. The profile shows hundreds of thousands of distinct CDR3 sequences, around an eighth of them singletons. This sample also belongs to another study, concerning yellow fever vaccine responses in identical twins.

The specimen was PBMCs. Receptors originate from a woman between 18 and 29 years old in good health.

A few counts support this clonotype. J is TRBJ2-1 and V is TRBV5-4; TRBD2 agrees at 9 bases. V gave up 2 bases and J gave up 4 bases; unmatched junction bases: 4. The germline CDR1 and CDR2 sequences are SGHNT and YYREEE (reference sequence). CDR3 size: 15 residues. For the CDR3, the DNA is TGTGCCAGCAGCTTACCGCGGGAGGGGTACAATGAGCAGTTCTTC. Translating it yields CASSLPREGYNEQFF. Full variable domain (rest looked up from reference TRBV5-4 and TRBJ2-1): ETGVTQSPTHLIKTRGQQVTLRCSSQSGHNTVSWYQQALGQGPQFIFQYYREEENGRGNFPPRFSGLQFPNYSSELNVNALELDDSALYLCASSLPREGYNEQFFGPGTRLTVL.

The chain recombines TRBV19 with TRBJ2-5; TRBD2 agrees at 7 bases. CDR1 LNHDA and CDR2 SQIVND come from the germline V gene (reference sequence). The CDR3 runs to 12 residues. After removal of 9 bases from V and 5 bases from J, the junction contained 6 bases not matched to a gene. Here the CDR3 reads CASRDYRETQYF. In nucleotides, the CDR3 is TGTGCCAGCCGGGACTATAGGGAGACCCAGTACTTC.

J is TRBJ1-2 and V is TRBV12-3 or TRBV12-4, with 7 bases aligning to TRBD1. Trimming cost V 0 bases and J 0 bases; bases outside gene matches: 10. The CDR3 runs to 18 residues. CDR3 amino acids: CASSLATQGPRANYGYTF. CDR3 DNA sequence: TGTGCCAGCAGTTTAGCTACACAGGGGCCCCGAGCTAACTATGGCTACACCTTC.

This clonotype was seen a handful of times. This chain connects TRBV7-9 to TRBJ2-1, with 9 positions matching TRBD1. The CDR3 extends over 14 amino acids. Trimming cost V 5 bases and J 6 bases; bases outside gene matches: 5. Germline CDR1 SEHNR, CDR2 FQNEAQ (reference sequence). Here the CDR3 reads CASSGDRAGNEQFF. DNA for the CDR3: TGTGCCAGCAGCGGGGACAGGGCAGGCAATGAGCAGTTCTTC.

The sample holds a few counts of this clonotype. The chain has TRBV29-1 and TRBJ2-5; the D gene could be TRBD1 or TRBD2 (5 bases each). CDR3 length equals 13 residues. Trimming stripped 6 bases from V and 1 base from J, with 12 bases between. Germline V gives CDR1 SQVTM, CDR2 ANQGSEA. CDR3 sequence: CSVAGTGQETQYF. The DNA of the CDR3 is TGCAGCGTCGCAGGGACCGGCCAAGAGACCCAGTACTTC.

The chain combines TRBV4-2 with TRBJ2-1; 8 positions match TRBD1. This CDR3 is 16 amino acids long. V shed 4 bases and J 8 bases; nucleotides not matched to a gene: 13. Germline CDR1 and CDR2: LGHNA and YNFKEQ. The chain's CDR3 is CASSPTRGQGRDEQFF. The CDR3 coding sequence is TGTGCCAGCAGCCCCACAAGAGGACAGGGCCGGGATGAGCAGTTCTTC.

This clonotype was recorded many times. The J gene is TRBJ2-1, the V gene TRBV12-3 or TRBV12-4, with D perhaps TRBD1 or TRBD2 (5 bases each). CDR3 length: 14 residues. Between the trimmed V and J ends, which lost 5 bases and 0 bases, there was a span of 8 bases. Here the CDR3 DNA reads TGTGCCAGCAGTGATGGGGGCTCCTACAATGAGCAGTTCTTC. Translated: CASSDGGSYNEQFF.

This clonotype turned up a few times. The CDR3 coding sequence is TGTGCCAGCAGCGTTAGTCGGGACAGACCCAACACCGGGGAGCTGTTTTTT. It codes for CASSVSRDRPNTGELFF. This chain joins TRBV9 and TRBJ2-2; TRBD1 matches at 7 bases. The V segment lost 2 bases and the J segment 2 bases; nucleotides outside the gene matches: 9. Germline-derived CDR1 and CDR2 are SGDLS and YYNGEE. This CDR3 is 17 amino acids long.

This clonotype was seen only a few times. V usage is TRBV10-3 and J usage is TRBJ2-3, with D perhaps matching TRBD2 (5 bases). The CDR3 extends over 16 amino acids. CDR1 is ENHRY and CDR2 is SYGVKD in the germline V gene. V lost 6 bases, J lost 0 bases, and 16 bases lay in between. The DNA for the CDR3 is TGTGCCATCAGCCTGAGGGCTGGGGTTAGCACAGATACGCAGTATTTT. The encoded protein is CAISLRAGVSTDTQYF.

V usage is TRBV20-1 and J usage is TRBJ1-5; tentatively, D is TRBD1 (6 bases). The germline gives CDR1 DFQATT, CDR2 SNEGSKA (reference sequence). Trimming took off 6 bases at V and 4 bases at J, with 13 bases between the two ends. CDR3 length: 13 amino acids. CDR3 residues: CSASTGPNQPQHF. The CDR3 DNA reads TGCAGTGCATCGACAGGCCCTAATCAGCCCCAGCATTTT.

CDR3 bases: TGTGCCAGCAGTGTCGACGACTCTCGACCGTACTATGGCTACACCTTC. Protein: CASSVDDSRPYYGYTF. V and J are TRBV2 and TRBJ1-2; D unclear. Germline V gives CDR1 SNHLY, CDR2 FYNNEI. Trimming took 4 bases from V and 3 from J, leaving 18 bases between them. The CDR3 loop spans 16 amino acids.

This clonotype was seen at least ten times. The chain joins TRBV7-9 to TRBJ2-5, with D possibly being TRBD2 (5 bases). Germline CDR1 reads SEHNR; CDR2 reads FQNEAQ (reference sequence). This CDR3 has 14 amino acids. The ends were cut back, 6 bases at V and 5 bases at J, with 16 bases in the middle. The CDR3 DNA sequence: TGTGCCAGCAGACAGAGGGATTTACGGGAGACCCAGTACTTC. This codes for CASRQRDLRETQYF.

This clonotype has just a few counts. CDR3 region: CSASGHAVGLAAYNEQFF. CDR3 DNA: TGCAGTGCTAGTGGGCACGCCGTGGGACTAGCGGCCTACAATGAGCAGTTCTTC. V gene TRBV20-1 combines with J gene TRBJ2-1, with 11 bases identical to TRBD2. The germline gives CDR1 DFQATT, CDR2 SNEGSKA (reference sequence). With 3 bases clipped from V and 2 bases from J, the junction kept 12 bases outside the gene matches. CDR3 size: 18 residues.

The chain couples TRBV7-9 to TRBJ2-7; no firm D call. CDR1 SEHNR and CDR2 FQNEAQ come from the germline V gene (reference sequence). V lost 1 base, J lost 6 bases, and 10 bases lay in between. The CDR3 consists of 13 residues. The CDR3 nucleotides read TGTGCCAGCAGCTTAGATGTTAACGGCGAGCAGTACTTC. This encodes CASSLDVNGEQYF.

This clonotype has only a few counts. V is TRBV5-1 and J is TRBJ1-1; no clear D gene. The CDR3 is made up of 14 amino acids. The V end was cut by 4 bases, the J end by 0 bases, with 10 bases between. Per the germline V gene, CDR1 is SGHRS and CDR2 is YFSETQ. The CDR3 DNA sequence: TGCGCCAGCAGCGACGGACCTATGAACACTGAAGCTTTCTTT. Its protein product is CASSDGPMNTEAFF.

The gene calls are TRBV11-1 and TRBJ2-3, with D uncertain. Trimming took off 3 bases at V and 1 base at J, with 8 bases between the two ends. The germline V gene has CDR1 SGHAT and CDR2 FQDESV (reference sequence). The CDR3 loop spans 14 amino acids. This CDR3 is CASSFVLGTDTQYF. CDR3 sequence (DNA): TGTGCCAGCAGCTTCGTTTTGGGCACAGATACGCAGTATTTT. Filled out from reference TRBV11-1 and TRBJ2-3, the complete variable domain reads EAEVAQSPRYKITEKSQAVAFWCDPISGHATLYWYRQILGQGPELLVQFQDESVVDDSQLPKDRFSAERLKGVDSTLKIQPAELGDSAMYLCASSFVLGTDTQYFGPGTRLTVL.